Listed below are T cell receptor beta chains from one sample, sequenced in a study of cytotoxic CD8 clonotypes in ibrutinib-treated CLL. Sequenced by immunoSEQ multiplex PCR; TCRdb stores in-frame clones only, minus some. Here the sample spans hundreds of thousands of clones, roughly three quarters being singletons. The sample consisted of PBMCs, taken after 12 months of ibrutinib treatment. Every receptor here comes from a human donor with chronic lymphocytic leukemia. Each CDR3 is given without its conserved first and last residue.

v_call	j_call	cdr3_aa
TRBV30	TRBJ2-7	AWSVMLSEQY
TRBV6-5	TRBJ1-1	ASSLPGQKVEAF
TRBV7-2	TRBJ2-7	ASSFRGLAGGGYEQY
TRBV23-1	TRBJ1-1	ASSPRGYGAEAF
TRBV9	TRBJ2-1	ASSVTGGRGEQF
TRBV27	TRBJ2-2	ASQRTLATGELF
TRBV20-1	TRBJ2-7	SFRLSYEQY
TRBV7-3	TRBJ1-5	ASSLGQPSNQPQH
TRBV18	TRBJ1-1	ASSPDGYTEAF
TRBV6-5	TRBJ2-3	ASHRGGTDTQY
TRBV30	TRBJ1-4	AWADSINEKLF
TRBV6-1	TRBJ1-2	ASSGQGMSSGYT
TRBV5-1	TRBJ1-1	ASSFQRTVMNTEAF
TRBV6-1	TRBJ2-7	ASSDLGPEY
TRBV7-8	TRBJ1-5	ASSLQGPINQPQH
TRBV10-3	TRBJ1-1	AISEEGTVNTEAF
TRBV11-2	TRBJ2-1	ASSLDLSSYNEQF
TRBV18	TRBJ1-5	ASSRDPTGTQPQH
TRBV7-3	TRBJ2-5	ASSWSGREETQY
TRBV5-6	TRBJ2-1	ASSFGPSGTYNEQF
TRBV7-9	TRBJ2-7	ASEGQGKEQY
TRBV19	TRBJ1-2	ASSPRAPYGYT
TRBV7-3	TRBJ1-6	ASSENFNSPLH
TRBV30	TRBJ1-1	AWRSGFEAF
TRBV10-2	TRBJ2-1	ATSGDEQF
TRBV18	TRBJ2-2	ASSPDRVKYTGELF
TRBV9	TRBJ2-7	ASSVDVGMGSEQY
TRBV7-8	TRBJ1-2	ASSLGDVDYGYT
TRBV5-1	TRBJ1-6	ASSLEGRGNSPLH
TRBV5-1	TRBJ1-1	ASSLAGVTEAF
TRBV18	TRBJ2-7	ASSPNREGEQY
TRBV4-1	TRBJ2-5	ASSQGPGLAGGSQETQY
TRBV2	TRBJ2-7	ASSASSGLNSYEQY
TRBV7-2	TRBJ2-7	ASSKGLAPLEQY
TRBV30	TRBJ1-6	AWSAPGTGGNSPLH
TRBV6-5	TRBJ2-7	ASSPDRGSYEQY
TRBV5-6	TRBJ1-5	ASSRGTGYNQPQH
TRBV7-9	TRBJ1-6	ATDSFGLSINSPLH
TRBV7-8	TRBJ1-3	ASSLTGSGNTIY
TRBV28	TRBJ1-5	ASSFVRKNQPQH
TRBV28	TRBJ2-3	ASSLLAGGPDTQY
TRBV7-2	TRBJ2-2	ASSFLASGELF
TRBV5-1	TRBJ1-1	ASSLEVSYTEAF
TRBV7-2	TRBJ2-7	ASSAGAGSEQY
TRBV5-1	TRBJ2-5	ASSLEAGQETQY
TRBV2	TRBJ2-5	ASSGLEGPQY
TRBV12-5	TRBJ1-4	ASGGLAGNIVATNEKLF
TRBV5-1	TRBJ1-6	ASSYGQGANSPLH
TRBV6-1	TRBJ2-7	ASRDTRSYEQY
TRBV27	TRBJ2-2	ASREWGAGELF
TRBV18	TRBJ1-4	ASSLGDRANEKLF
TRBV4-3	TRBJ2-1	ASSPQGYNEQF
TRBV19	TRBJ2-1	ASSPQKGLAVSYNEQF
TRBV27	TRBJ1-4	ASRYRQGTNEKLF
TRBV11-3	TRBJ2-7	ASSLEAGRTYEQY
TRBV30	TRBJ1-5	APTTRAISNQPQH
TRBV14	TRBJ2-3	ASSHGGGPSTDTQY
TRBV25-1	TRBJ2-3	ASSARGGTDTQY
TRBV25-1	TRBJ1-2	ATRRQEGSYGYT
TRBV10-3	TRBJ2-7	ASKDHLDEQY